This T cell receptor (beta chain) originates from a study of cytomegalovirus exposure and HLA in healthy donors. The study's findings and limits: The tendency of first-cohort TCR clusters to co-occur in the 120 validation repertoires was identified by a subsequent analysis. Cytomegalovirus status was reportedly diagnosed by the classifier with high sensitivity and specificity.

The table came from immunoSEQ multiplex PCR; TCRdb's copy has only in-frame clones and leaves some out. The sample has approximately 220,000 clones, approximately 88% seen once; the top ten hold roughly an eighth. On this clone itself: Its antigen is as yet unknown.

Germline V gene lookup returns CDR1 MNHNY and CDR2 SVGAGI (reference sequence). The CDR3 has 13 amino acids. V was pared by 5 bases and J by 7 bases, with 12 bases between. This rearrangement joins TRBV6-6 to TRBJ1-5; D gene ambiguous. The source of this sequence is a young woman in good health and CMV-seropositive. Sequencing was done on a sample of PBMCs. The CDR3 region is CASSTSDGQPQHF. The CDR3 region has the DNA TGTGCCAGCAGTACCTCGGACGGACAGCCCCAGCATTTT.